The entry that follows covers one T cell receptor (beta chain) sequence. Its cognate antigen is unknown. These data come from a study of cytomegalovirus exposure and HLA in healthy donors. Study-wide points: The number of N-insertions in an Asian-associated ancestry cluster was reportedly below the 666-donor mean in a later analysis. Researchers reported from a later analysis that most CMV-associated TCR beta chains appeared HLA-restricted.

PCR used 60 Vbeta primers and 13 Jbeta primers. Profiled with immunoSEQ multiplex PCR; TCRdb holds only in-frame clones, not every one. Of fewer than 200,000 clones in the sample, around 80% are singletons; the top ten hold approximately 4.1%. Sequencing used PBMCs. The source is a woman in her 50s in good health and CMV-seropositive.

DNA of the CDR3: TGTGCCAGCTCACCAGCAGCAGGGGAGACCCAGTACTTC. This translates into CASSPAAGETQYF. V and J are TRBV18 and TRBJ2-5; a possible D gene is TRBD1 (5 bases). V lost 2 bases and J lost 5, with 9 bases in between. This CDR3 comprises 13 residues. Germline assignment: CDR1 KGHSH and CDR2 LQKENI. Together with reference TRBV18 and TRBJ2-5, the CDR3 gives the full variable domain: NAGVMQNPRHLVRRRGQEARLRCSPMKGHSHVYWYRQLPEEGLKFMVYLQKENIIDESGMPKERFSAEFPKEGPSILRIQQVVRGDSAAYFCASSPAAGETQYFGPGTRLLVL.